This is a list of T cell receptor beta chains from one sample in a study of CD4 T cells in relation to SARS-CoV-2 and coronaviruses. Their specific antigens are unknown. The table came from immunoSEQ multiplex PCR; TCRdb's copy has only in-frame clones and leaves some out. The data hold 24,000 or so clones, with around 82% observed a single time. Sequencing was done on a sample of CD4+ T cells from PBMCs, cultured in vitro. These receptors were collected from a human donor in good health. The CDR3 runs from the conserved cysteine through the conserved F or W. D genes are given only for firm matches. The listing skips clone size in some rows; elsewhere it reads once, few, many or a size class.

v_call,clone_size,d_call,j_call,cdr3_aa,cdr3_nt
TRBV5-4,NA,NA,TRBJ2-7,CASSASSYEQYF,TGTGCCAGCAGCGCTAGCTCCTACGAGCAGTACTTC
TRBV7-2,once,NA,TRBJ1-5,CASSEGQDRNQPQHF,TGTGCCAGCAGCGAGGGACAAGATCGGAATCAGCCCCAGCATTTT
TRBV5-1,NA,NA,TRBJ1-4,CASSLGGASNEKLFF,TGCGCCAGCAGCTTGGGAGGGGCCTCAAATGAAAAACTGTTTTTT
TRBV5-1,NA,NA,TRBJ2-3,CASSSSGSTSTDTQYF,TGCGCCAGCAGCTCATCCGGCTCTACTAGCACAGATACGCAGTATTTT
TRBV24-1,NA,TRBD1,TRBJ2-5,CATSGSGTGVRETQYF,TGTGCCACCAGTGGATCCGGGACAGGAGTCAGAGAGACCCAGTACTTC
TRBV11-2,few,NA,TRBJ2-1,CASSRAAGEQFF,TGTGCCAGCAGCCGCGCGGCGGGTGAGCAGTTCTTC
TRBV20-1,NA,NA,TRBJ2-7,CSARLAYEQYF,TGCAGTGCTAGACTTGCCTACGAGCAGTACTTC
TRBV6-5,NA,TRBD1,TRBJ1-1,CASNRQGLNTEAFF,TGTGCCAGCAACCGACAGGGGTTGAACACTGAAGCTTTCTTT
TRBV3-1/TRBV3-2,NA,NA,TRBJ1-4,CASSQGRGGEKLFF,TGTGCCAGCAGCCAAGGGAGGGGGGGTGAAAAACTGTTTTTT
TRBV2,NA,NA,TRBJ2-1,CASTRGNEQFF,TGTGCCAGCACCAGGGGTAATGAGCAGTTCTTC
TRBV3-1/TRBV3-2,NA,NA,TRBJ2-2,CASSQEGTIHTGELFF,TGTGCCAGCAGCCAAGAGGGCACCATCCACACCGGGGAGCTGTTTTTT
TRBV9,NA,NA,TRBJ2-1,CASSTSTGSYNEQFF,TGTGCCAGCAGCACATCTACGGGTTCCTACAATGAGCAGTTCTTC
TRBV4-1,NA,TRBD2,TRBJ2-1,CASSPGAGGFSNEQFF,TGCGCCAGCAGCCCAGGAGCGGGAGGATTTTCCAATGAGCAGTTCTTC
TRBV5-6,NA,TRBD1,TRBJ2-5,CASSPLDREDKTQYF,TGTGCCAGCAGCCCCCTGGACAGGGAAGATAAGACCCAGTACTTC
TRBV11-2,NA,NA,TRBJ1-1,CASSLLERDTEAFF,TGTGCCAGCAGCTTACTGGAGAGGGACACTGAAGCTTTCTTT
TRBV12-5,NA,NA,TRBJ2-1,CASGLVLSRDTEQFF,TGTGCTAGTGGTTTGGTACTATCCCGCGATACTGAGCAGTTCTTC
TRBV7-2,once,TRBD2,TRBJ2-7,CASSFRSSGQLSFYEQYF,TGTGCCAGCAGCTTTCGATCTAGCGGACAACTTTCCTTCTACGAGCAGTACTTC
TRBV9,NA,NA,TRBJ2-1,CASSVGGGTHYNEQFF,TGTGCCAGCAGCGTAGGGGGGGGGACACACTACAATGAGCAGTTCTTC
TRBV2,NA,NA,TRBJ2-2,CASSLRQAANTGELFF,TGTGCCAGCAGCCTGAGACAGGCCGCGAACACCGGGGAGCTGTTTTTT
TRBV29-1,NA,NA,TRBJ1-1,CSARQDMNTEAFF,TGCAGCGCCCGACAGGACATGAACACTGAAGCTTTCTTT
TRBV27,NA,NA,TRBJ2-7,CASSFSDRTGAYEQYF,TGTGCCAGCAGTTTTTCAGACAGGACTGGGGCATACGAGCAGTACTTC
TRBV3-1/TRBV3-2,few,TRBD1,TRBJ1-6,CASSQDLGTGGSPLHF,TGTGCCAGCAGCCAAGACTTGGGGACAGGGGGATCACCCCTCCACTTT
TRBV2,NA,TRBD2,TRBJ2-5,CASRGGVETQYF,TGTGCCAGCAGGGGAGGGGTGGAGACCCAGTACTTC
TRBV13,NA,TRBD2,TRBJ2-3,CASSGLAASTDTQYF,TGTGCCAGCAGCGGACTAGCGGCCTCCACAGATACGCAGTATTTT
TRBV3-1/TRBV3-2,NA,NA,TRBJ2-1,CASSRGGSYNEQFF,TGTGCCAGCAGCCGCGGTGGTTCATACAATGAGCAGTTCTTC
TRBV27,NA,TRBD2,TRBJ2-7,CASSGASGTPYF,TGTGCCAGCAGTGGGGCCAGCGGGACGCCGTACTTC
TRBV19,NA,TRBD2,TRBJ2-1,CASSSGLAGAGEQFF,TGTGCCAGTAGTTCGGGACTAGCGGGAGCTGGTGAGCAGTTCTTC
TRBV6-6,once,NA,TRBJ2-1,CASSFETASLQFF,TGTGCCAGCAGTTTTGAGACAGCGTCCCTCCAGTTCTTC
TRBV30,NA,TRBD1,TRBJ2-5,CAFDRGTEETQYF,TGTGCCTTTGACAGGGGCACCGAAGAGACCCAGTACTTC
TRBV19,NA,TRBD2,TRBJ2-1,CASTQPSGLVYNEQFF,TGTGCCAGTACCCAACCTTCGGGACTAGTCTACAATGAGCAGTTCTTC
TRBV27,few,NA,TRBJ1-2,CASSLLPGIAGYTF,TGTGCCAGCAGTTTATTACCGGGGATCGCTGGCTACACCTTC
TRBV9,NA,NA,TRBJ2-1,CASSVEVSLFYNEQFF,TGTGCCAGCAGCGTAGAAGTTAGTCTTTTCTACAATGAGCAGTTCTTC
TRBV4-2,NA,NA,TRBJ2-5,CASSQGAQLQQETQYF,TGTGCCAGCAGCCAAGGGGCACAGCTCCAACAAGAGACCCAGTACTTC
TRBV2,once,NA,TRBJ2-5,CASSPMETQYF,TGTGCCAGCAGTCCGATGGAGACCCAGTACTTC
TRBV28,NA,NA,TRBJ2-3,CASSPPGFSADTQYF,TGTGCCAGCAGTCCCCCGGGTTTTAGCGCAGATACGCAGTATTTT
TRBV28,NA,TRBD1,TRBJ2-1,CASSSGQDSYNEQFF,TGTGCCAGCAGTTCGGGACAGGACTCCTACAATGAGCAGTTCTTC
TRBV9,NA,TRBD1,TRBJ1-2,CASSDPGQGTHGYTF,TGTGCCAGCAGCGATCCGGGACAGGGGACCCATGGCTACACCTTC
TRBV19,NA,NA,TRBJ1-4,CASIQGGNEKLFF,TGTGCCAGCATACAGGGTGGTAATGAAAAACTGTTTTTT
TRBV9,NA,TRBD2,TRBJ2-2,CASSVTLTSGSLGELFF,TGTGCCAGCAGCGTAACCTTGACTAGCGGGAGTTTGGGGGAGCTGTTTTTT
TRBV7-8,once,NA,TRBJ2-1,CASSPGVGYEQFF,TGTGCCAGCAGCCCAGGGGTTGGGTATGAGCAGTTCTTC
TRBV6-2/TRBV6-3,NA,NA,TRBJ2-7,CASSSPGSNYEQYF,TGTGCCAGCAGTTCTCCGGGTTCCAACTACGAGCAGTACTTC
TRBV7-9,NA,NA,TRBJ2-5,CASSSSLLGETQYF,TGTGCCAGCAGCTCGTCGTTATTGGGCGAGACCCAGTACTTC
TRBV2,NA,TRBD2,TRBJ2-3,CASSEAGSGAGTDTQYF,TGTGCCAGCAGTGAAGCGGGTAGCGGGGCAGGCACAGATACGCAGTATTTT
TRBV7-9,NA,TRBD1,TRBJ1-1,CASSQDRGGTEAFF,TGTGCCAGCAGCCAGGACAGGGGTGGGACTGAAGCTTTCTTT
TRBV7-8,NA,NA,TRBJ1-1,CASSLVQPMGAEAFF,TGTGCCAGCAGCTTAGTCCAACCTATGGGCGCTGAAGCTTTCTTT
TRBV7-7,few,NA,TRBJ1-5,CASSRDFLNQPQHF,TGTGCCAGCAGCCGTGACTTTCTCAATCAGCCCCAGCATTTT
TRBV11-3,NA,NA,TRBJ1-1,CASSLEQNTEAFF,TGTGCCAGCAGCTTAGAACAAAACACTGAAGCTTTCTTT
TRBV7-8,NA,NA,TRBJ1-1,CASRGKTNTEAFF,TGTGCCAGCAGGGGGAAGACGAACACTGAAGCTTTCTTT
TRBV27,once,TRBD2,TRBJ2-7,CASSAILAGGGYEQYF,TGTGCCAGCAGTGCGATACTAGCGGGCGGAGGGTACGAGCAGTACTTC
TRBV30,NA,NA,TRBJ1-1,CATGLPNTEAFF,TGTGCCACGGGACTCCCGAACACTGAAGCTTTCTTT
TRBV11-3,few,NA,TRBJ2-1,CASSSRRGGGEYNEQFF,TGTGCCAGCAGCTCACGTCGGGGCGGCGGGGAGTACAATGAGCAGTTCTTC
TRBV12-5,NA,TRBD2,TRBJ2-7,CASGLVLEAGEQYF,TGTGCTAGTGGTTTGGTACTGGAAGCGGGGGAGCAGTACTTC
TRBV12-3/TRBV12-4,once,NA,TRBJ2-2,CASSRGDTGELFF,TGTGCCAGCAGTCGAGGAGACACCGGGGAGCTGTTTTTT
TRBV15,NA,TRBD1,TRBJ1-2,CATSLRTGNYGYTF,TGTGCCACCAGCCTGAGGACAGGAAACTATGGCTACACCTTC
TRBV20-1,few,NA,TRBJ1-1,CSASRQENTEAFF,TGCAGTGCTAGTCGGCAGGAGAACACTGAAGCTTTCTTT